This T cell receptor beta chain appears in the sequencing data of a study of blood T cells in healthy people across ages. The V gene's germline CDR1 is SGHTS and CDR2 YDEGEE. CDR3 length: 16 residues. The trim removed 4 bases at V and 12 bases at J, leaving 18 bases unmatched. Study-level points and caveats: Aged donors had fewer naive CD4+ cells and lower diversity than long-lived donors.

Primers used in a second PCR of roughly 7 to 12 cycles were a sample-barcoded 5' primer and a J-beta primer mix. Via MiXCR, TCRdb re-called the 5' RACE reads, giving one row per CDR3 protein. The table records 1.8 million or so distinct CDR3 sequences, roughly two fifths of them present only once. Concerning this clonotype: The antigen remains unidentified.

V gene TRBV5-8 combines with J gene TRBJ2-1; 8 bases match TRBD1. Source material: blood. The receptor comes from a human donor in good health. CDR3 bases: TGTGCCAGCAGCCCCGAGGAGGACAGGGAATTTGGACGGCAGTTCTTC. It encodes CASSPEEDREFGRQFF.